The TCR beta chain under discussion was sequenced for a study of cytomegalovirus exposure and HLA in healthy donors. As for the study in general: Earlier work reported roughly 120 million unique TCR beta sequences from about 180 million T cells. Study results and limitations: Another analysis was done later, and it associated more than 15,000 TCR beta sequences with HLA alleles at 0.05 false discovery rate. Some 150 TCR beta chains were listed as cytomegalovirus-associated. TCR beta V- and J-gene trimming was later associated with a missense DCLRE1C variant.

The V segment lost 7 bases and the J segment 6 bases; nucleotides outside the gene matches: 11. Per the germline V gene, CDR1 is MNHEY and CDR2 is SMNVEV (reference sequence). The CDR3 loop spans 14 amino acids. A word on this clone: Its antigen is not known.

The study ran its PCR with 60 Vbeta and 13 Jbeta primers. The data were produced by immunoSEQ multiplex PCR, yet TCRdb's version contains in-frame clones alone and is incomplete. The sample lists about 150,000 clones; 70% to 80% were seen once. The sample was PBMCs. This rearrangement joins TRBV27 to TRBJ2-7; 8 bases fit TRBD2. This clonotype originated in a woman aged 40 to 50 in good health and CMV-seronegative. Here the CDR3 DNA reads TGTGCCAGCACCAAGGGAGCGGGAGTAGGCGAGCAGTACTTC. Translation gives CASTKGAGVGEQYF.